This TCR beta chain was observed in a study of control samples from healthy donors and cancer patients. CDR1 SGHNT and CDR2 YYREEE come from the germline V gene (reference sequence). The CDR3 extends over 13 amino acids. Trimming pared 1 base from V and 7 bases from J, leaving 12 bases between. Measured with immunoSEQ multiplex PCR; TCRdb has only the in-frame clones, and not every one. This table has more than 140,000 clones, roughly 94% appearing once. This TCR was sampled from a man between 35 and 55 years old in good health. Sequencing input: blood. The V and J genes are TRBV5-4 and TRBJ2-7; D is unresolved. In DNA, the CDR3 is TGTGCCAGCAGCTTGTGGGTAGTGGGGGAGCAGTACTTC. Encoded protein: CASSLWVVGEQYF.